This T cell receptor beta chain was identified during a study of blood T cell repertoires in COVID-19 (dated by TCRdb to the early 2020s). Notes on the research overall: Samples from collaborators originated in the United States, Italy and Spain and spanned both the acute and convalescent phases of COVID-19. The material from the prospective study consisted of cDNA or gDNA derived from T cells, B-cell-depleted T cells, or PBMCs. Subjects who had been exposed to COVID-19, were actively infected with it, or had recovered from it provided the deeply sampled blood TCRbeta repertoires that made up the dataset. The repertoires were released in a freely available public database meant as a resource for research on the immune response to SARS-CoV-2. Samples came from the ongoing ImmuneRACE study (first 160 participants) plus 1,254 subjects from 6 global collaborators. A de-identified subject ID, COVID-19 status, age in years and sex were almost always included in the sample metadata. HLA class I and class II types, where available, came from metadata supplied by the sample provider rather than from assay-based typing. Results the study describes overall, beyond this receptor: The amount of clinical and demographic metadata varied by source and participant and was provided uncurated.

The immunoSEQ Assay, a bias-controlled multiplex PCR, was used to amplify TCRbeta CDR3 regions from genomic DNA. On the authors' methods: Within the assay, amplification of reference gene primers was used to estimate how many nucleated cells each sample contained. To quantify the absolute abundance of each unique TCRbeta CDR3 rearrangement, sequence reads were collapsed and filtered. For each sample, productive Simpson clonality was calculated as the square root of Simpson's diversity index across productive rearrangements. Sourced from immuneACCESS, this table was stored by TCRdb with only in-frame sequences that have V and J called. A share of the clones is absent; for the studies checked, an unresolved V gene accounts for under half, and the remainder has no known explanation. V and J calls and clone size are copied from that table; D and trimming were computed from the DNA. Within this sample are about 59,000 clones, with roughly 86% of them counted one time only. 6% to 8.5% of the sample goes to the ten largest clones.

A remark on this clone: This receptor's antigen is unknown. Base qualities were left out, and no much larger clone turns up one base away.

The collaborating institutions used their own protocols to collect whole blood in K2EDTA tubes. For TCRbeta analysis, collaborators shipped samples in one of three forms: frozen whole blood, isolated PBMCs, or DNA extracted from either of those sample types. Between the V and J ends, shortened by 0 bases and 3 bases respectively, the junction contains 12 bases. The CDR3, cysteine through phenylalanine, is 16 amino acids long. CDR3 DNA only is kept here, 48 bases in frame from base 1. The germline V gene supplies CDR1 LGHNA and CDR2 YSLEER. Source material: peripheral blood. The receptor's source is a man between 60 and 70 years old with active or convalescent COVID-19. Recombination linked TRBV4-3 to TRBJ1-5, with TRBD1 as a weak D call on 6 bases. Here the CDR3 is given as CASSQDRDTVNQPQHF. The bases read TGCGCCAGCAGCCAAGATCGGGACACAGTCAATCAGCCCCAGCATTTT.